This TCR beta chain was found in a study of T cell responses to AZD1222 COVID-19 vaccine. Study-level results: CD4 TCRs covered the whole spike, strongest at regions 160-218 and 743-854.

On this clone itself: Its antigen remains unidentified.

Germline CDR1 and CDR2: SGHRS and YFSETQ. V lost 0 bases and J lost 6, with 7 bases in between. CDR3 size: 12 residues. Sequencing was performed with immunoSEQ multiplex PCR; in TCRdb, only in-frame clones are kept and a portion is missing. The sample lists approximately 150,000 clones; 89% were seen once. Timing groups of about 4 and about 12 weeks for second doses were pooled. The sequences come from peripheral blood, collected 28 days after the second AZD1222 dose. This TCR derives from an adult who received the AZD1222 COVID-19 vaccine. This sequence joins TRBV5-1 and TRBJ2-7; D gene ambiguous. The CDR3 nucleotides read TGCGCCAGCAGCTTGGAAGTCAGCGAGCAGTACTTC. Translating gives CASSLEVSEQYF.